These 8 T cell receptor beta chains were all obtained from the same sample, sequenced in a study of shared clonotypes between healthy human individuals. TCRdb's table, derived via immunoSEQ multiplex PCR, lists solely in-frame clones and lacks some. The table records some 980,000 clones, less than 85% of them present only once. What was sequenced was memory CD4+ T cells sorted from blood. The subset is: CD45RA-negative fraction. The receptors here all came from a man younger than 35 in good health.

The rearrangement links TRBV19 to TRBJ2-2; no clear D gene. The length of the CDR3 is 15 residues. CDR1 is LNHDA and CDR2 is SQIVND in the germline V gene (reference sequence). The V and J ends lost 4 bases and 1 base respectively, with 10 bases between them. CDR3: CASSTSLRNTGELFF. The CDR3 DNA reads as TGTGCCAGTAGTACCAGCCTTAGGAACACCGGGGAGCTGTTTTTT.

Only a few counts were recorded for this clone. This rearrangement joins TRBV25-1 to TRBJ1-1, with 7 bases matching TRBD1. CDR3 size: 15 residues. V dropped 7 bases and J dropped 6; count of bases not matched to a gene: 14. The germline gives CDR1 MGHDK, CDR2 SYGVNS. Here the CDR3 DNA reads TGTGCCAGCATCGAGTCCAGGGGGGGTGGCCCTGAAGCTTTCTTT. It is translated as CASIESRGGGPEAFF.

In this sample, this clone turned up once. V usage is TRBV5-1 and J usage is TRBJ2-1, with 7 bases fitting TRBD2. Germline V gene lookup returns CDR1 SGHRS and CDR2 YFSETQ. The CDR3 has 16 amino acids. J was trimmed by 6 bases and V by 4 bases; bases with no gene match: 13. The CDR3 DNA reads TGCGCCAGCAGCCCGTCCTCGGGGGGTCCCTTCAATGAGCAGTTCTTC. Translated: CASSPSSGGPFNEQFF.

The chain combines TRBV14 with TRBJ2-5, with 8 bases lining up with TRBD2. The V gene's germline CDR1 is SGHDN and CDR2 FVKESK. CDR3 size: 15 residues. The junction had 6 bases not matched to a gene; V was cut back by 1 base and J by 5 bases. As DNA, the CDR3 is TGTGCCAGCAGCCAAGGAGGCGGCGGGAGGGAGACCCAGTACTTC. Protein sequence: CASSQGGGGRETQYF.

This chain uses TRBV29-1 with TRBJ1-4; D gene unclear. CDR1 and CDR2 from the germline V gene are SQVTM and ANQGSEA. Trimming removed 3 bases at V and 2 bases at J, with 7 bases between. The CDR3 runs to 13 residues. The CDR3 DNA is TGCAGCGTTGATTCAGGCACTAATGAAAAACTGTTTTTT. Protein: CSVDSGTNEKLFF.

The chain employs TRBV5-6 and TRBJ1-4, with a possible D match to TRBD1 (5 bases). The V gene lost 0 bases and the J gene lost 2 bases, with 11 bases spanning the gap. This CDR3 has 16 residues. Germline V gene data show CDR1 as SGHDT and CDR2 as YYEEEE. The CDR3 reads CASSLGQGRTNEKLFF. The DNA of the CDR3 is TGTGCCAGCAGCTTGGGGCAGGGAAGGACTAATGAAAAACTGTTTTTT.

This clone came up once. Since a much larger clone is just one base distant, this may be a read error. Other DNA sequences in this specimen translate into the identical CDR3. This chain joins TRBV7-3 and TRBJ2-2; D might be TRBD1 (6 bases). Germline V gives CDR1 SGHTA, CDR2 FQGTGA. Trimming removed 5 bases at V and 1 base at J, with 8 bases between. The CDR3 sequence is 14 residues long. CDR3 region: CASSLGQNTGELFF. The CDR3 nucleotides are TGTGCCAGCAGCCTGGGACAGAACACCGGGGAGCTGTTTTTT. The variable domain in full, with the rest retrieved from reference TRBV7-3 and TRBJ2-2, is GAGVSQTPSNKVTEKGKYVELRCDPISGHTALYWYRQSLGQGPEFLIYFQGTGAADDSGLPNDRFFAVRPEGSVSTLKIQRTERGDSAVYLCASSLGQNTGELFFGEGSRLTVL.

The genes are TRBV11-2 and TRBJ2-1, with TRBD2 identical over 13 bases. V shed 5 bases and J 5 bases; nucleotides not matched to a gene: 6. Per the germline V gene, CDR1 is SGHAT and CDR2 is FQNNGV. The CDR3 sequence is 16 residues long. CDR3 bases: TGTGCCAGCAGCCGTGCCGGGACTAGCGGGGACAATGAGCAGTTCTTC. As protein: CASSRAGTSGDNEQFF.